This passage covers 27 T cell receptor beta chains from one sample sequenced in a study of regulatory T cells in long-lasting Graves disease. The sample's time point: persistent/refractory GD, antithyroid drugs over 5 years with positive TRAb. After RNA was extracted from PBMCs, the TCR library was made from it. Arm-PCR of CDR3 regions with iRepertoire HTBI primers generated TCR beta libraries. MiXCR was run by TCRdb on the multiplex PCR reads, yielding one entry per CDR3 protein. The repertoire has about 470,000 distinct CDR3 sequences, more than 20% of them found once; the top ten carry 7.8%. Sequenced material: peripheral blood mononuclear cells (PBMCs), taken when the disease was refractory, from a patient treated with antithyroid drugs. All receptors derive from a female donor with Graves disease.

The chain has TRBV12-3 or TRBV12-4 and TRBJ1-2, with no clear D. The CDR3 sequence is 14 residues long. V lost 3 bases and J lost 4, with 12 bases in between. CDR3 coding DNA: TGTGCCAGCAGTTTGTTTGGGGTGAGCTATGGCTACACCTTC. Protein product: CASSLFGVSYGYTF.

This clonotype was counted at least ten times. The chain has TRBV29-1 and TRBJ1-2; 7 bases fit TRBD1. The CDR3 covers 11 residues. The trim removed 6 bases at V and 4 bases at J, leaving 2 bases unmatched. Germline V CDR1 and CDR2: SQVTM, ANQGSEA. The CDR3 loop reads CSVRDSYGYTF. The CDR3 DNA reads TGCAGCGTCCGGGACAGCTATGGCTACACCTTC. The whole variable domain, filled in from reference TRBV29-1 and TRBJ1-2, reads SAVISQKPSRDICQRGTSLTIQCQVDSQVTMMFWYRQQPGQSLTLIATANQGSEATYESGFVIDKFPISRPNLTFSTLTVSNMSPEDSSIYLCSVRDSYGYTFGSGTRLTVV.

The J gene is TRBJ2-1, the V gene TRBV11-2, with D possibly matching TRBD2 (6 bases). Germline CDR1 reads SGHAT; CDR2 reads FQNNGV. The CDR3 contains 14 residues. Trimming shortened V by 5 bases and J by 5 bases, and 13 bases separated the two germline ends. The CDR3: CASSPAGRNNEQFF. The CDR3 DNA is TGTGCCAGCAGCCCGGCGGGAAGGAACAATGAGCAGTTCTTC.

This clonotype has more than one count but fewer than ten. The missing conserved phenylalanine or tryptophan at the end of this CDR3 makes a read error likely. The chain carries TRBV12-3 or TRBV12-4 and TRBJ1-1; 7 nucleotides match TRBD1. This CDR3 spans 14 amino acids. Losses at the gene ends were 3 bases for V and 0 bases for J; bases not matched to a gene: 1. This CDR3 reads CASSLRGLNTEAFL. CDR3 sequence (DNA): TGTGCCAGCAGTTTGAGGGGGCTGAACACTGAAGCTTTCCTT.

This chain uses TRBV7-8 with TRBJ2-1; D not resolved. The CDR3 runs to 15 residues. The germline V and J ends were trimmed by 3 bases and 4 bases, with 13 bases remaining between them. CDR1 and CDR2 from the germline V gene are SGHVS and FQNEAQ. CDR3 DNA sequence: TGTGCCAGCAGCTTTGGGCCCGCGCCGTACAATGAGCAGTTCTTC. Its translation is CASSFGPAPYNEQFF.

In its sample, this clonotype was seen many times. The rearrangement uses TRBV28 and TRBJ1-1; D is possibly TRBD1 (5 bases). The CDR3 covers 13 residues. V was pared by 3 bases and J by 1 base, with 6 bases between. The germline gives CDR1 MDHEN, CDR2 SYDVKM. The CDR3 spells CASSFGTNTEAFF. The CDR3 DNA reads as TGTGCCAGCAGTTTTGGGACGAACACTGAAGCTTTCTTT.

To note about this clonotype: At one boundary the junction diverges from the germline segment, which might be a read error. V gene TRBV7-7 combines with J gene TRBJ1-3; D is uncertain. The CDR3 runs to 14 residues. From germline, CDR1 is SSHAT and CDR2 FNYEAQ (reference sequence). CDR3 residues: CASSLSERGNTIYF. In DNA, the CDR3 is TGTGCTAGCAGCTTATCCGAAAGAGGAAACACCATATATTTT.

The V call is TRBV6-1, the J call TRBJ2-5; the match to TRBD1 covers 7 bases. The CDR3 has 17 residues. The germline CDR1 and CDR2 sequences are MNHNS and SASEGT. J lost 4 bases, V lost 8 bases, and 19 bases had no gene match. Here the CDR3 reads CASDLRGNAAAGETQYF. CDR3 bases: TGTGCCAGCGACCTCAGGGGGAACGCGGCGGCGGGAGAGACCCAGTACTTC.

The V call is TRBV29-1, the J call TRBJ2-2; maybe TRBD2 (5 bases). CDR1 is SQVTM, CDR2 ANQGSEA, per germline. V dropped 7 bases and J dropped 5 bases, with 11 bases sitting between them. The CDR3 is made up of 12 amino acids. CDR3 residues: CSAAGPTGELFF. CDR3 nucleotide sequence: TGCAGCGCCGCGGGTCCTACCGGGGAGCTGTTTTTT.

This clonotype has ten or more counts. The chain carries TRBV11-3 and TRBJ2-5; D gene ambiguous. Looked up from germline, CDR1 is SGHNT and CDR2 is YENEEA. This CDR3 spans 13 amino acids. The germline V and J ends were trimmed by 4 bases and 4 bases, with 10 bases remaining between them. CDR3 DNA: TGTGCCAGCAGCTACGCTTGGGGAGAGACCCAGTACTTC. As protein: CASSYAWGETQYF.

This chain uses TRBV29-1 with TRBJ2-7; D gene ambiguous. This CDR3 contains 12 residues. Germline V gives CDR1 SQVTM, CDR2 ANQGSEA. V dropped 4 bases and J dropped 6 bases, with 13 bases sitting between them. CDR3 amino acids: CSVVEGSAEQYF. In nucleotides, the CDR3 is TGCAGCGTTGTGGAAGGGTCGGCCGAGCAGTACTTC.

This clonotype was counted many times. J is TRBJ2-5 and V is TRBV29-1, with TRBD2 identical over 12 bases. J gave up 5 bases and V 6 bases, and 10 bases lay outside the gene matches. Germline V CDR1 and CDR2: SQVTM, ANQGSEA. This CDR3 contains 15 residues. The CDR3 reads CSVGFLAGGPETQYF. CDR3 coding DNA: TGCAGCGTGGGTTTTCTAGCGGGAGGGCCCGAGACCCAGTACTTC.

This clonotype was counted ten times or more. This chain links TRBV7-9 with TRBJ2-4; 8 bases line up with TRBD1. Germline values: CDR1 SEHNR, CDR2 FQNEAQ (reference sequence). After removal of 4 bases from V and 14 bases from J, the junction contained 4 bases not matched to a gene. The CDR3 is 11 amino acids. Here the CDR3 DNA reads TGTGCCAGCAGCTCGGACAGGGTTGAGTACTTC. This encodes CASSSDRVEYF.

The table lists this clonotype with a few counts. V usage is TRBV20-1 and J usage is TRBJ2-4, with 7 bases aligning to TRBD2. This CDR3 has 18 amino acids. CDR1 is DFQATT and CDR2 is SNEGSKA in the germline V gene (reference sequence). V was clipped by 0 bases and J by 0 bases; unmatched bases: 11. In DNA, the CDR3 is TGCAGTGCTAGAGAAGGACGGCTAGCGGATATAGCCAAAAACATTCAGTACTTC. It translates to CSAREGRLADIAKNIQYF.

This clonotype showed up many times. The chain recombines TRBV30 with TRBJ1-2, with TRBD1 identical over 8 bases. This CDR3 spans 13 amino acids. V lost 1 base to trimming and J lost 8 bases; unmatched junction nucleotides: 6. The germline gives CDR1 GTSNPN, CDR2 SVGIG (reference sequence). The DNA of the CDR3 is TGTGCCTGGAGTGGGGACAGGCGAAGCGGCTACACCTTC. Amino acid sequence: CAWSGDRRSGYTF.

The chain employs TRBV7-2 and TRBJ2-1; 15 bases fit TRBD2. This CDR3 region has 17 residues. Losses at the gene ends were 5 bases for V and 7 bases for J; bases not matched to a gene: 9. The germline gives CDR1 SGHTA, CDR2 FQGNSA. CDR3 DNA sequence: TGTGCCAGCAGCCCTACTGTCGGGACTAGCGGGAGGAATGAGCAGTTCTTC. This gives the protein CASSPTVGTSGRNEQFF.

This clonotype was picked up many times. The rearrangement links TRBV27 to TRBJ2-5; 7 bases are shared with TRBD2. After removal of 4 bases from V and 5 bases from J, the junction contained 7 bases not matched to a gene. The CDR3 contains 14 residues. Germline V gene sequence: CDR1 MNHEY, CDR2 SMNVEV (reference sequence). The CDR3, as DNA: TGTGCCAGCAGTTCATTCGGGCGGGAGGAGACCCAGTACTTC. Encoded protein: CASSSFGREETQYF.

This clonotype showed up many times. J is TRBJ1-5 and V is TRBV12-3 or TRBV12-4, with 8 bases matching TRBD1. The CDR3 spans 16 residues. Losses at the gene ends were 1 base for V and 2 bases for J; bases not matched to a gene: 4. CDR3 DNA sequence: TGTGCCAGCAGTTTAGTTCAGGGGGCCGGCAATCAGCCCCAGCATTTT. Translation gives CASSLVQGAGNQPQHF.

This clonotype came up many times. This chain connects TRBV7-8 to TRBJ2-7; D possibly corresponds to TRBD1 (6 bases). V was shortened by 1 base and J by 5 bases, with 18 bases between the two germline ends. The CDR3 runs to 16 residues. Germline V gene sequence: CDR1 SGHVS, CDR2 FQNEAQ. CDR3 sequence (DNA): TGTGCCAGCAGCTTAGTAATCCCTACAGGGTACCACGAGCAGTACTTC. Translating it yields CASSLVIPTGYHEQYF.

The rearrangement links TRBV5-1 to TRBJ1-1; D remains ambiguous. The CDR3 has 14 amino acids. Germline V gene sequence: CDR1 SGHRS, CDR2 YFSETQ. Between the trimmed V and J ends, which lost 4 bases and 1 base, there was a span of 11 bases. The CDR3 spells CASSPYEGNTEAFF. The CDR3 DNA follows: TGCGCCAGCAGCCCCTACGAAGGGAACACTGAAGCTTTCTTT.

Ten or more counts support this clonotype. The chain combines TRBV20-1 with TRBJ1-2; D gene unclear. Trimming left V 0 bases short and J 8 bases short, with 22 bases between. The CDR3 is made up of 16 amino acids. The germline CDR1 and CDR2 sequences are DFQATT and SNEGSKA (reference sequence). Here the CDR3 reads CSARDLRGDFDRGYTF. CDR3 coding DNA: TGCAGTGCTAGAGATCTCCGGGGTGATTTCGATCGGGGCTACACCTTC.

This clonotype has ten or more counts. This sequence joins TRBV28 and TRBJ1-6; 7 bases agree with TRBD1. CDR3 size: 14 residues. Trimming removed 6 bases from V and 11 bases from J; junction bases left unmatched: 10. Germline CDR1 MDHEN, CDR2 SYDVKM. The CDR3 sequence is CASSLTGDVAPLHF. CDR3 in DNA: TGTGCCAGCAGCCTCACAGGGGACGTTGCACCCCTCCACTTT.

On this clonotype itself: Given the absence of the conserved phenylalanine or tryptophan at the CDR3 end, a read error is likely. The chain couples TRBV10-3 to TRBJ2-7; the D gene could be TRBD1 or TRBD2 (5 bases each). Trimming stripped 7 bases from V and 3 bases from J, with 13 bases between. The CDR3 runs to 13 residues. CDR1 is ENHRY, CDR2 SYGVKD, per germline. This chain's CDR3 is CAITGDHHYEQYS. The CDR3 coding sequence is TGTGCCATCACCGGGGACCACCACTACGAGCAGTACTCC.

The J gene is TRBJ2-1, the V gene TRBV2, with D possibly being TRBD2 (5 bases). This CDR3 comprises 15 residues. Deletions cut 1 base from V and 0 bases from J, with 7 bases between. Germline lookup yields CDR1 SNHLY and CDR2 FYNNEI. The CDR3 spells CASSEVAGSYNEQFF. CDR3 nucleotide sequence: TGTGCCAGCAGTGAAGTGGCGGGCTCCTACAATGAGCAGTTCTTC.

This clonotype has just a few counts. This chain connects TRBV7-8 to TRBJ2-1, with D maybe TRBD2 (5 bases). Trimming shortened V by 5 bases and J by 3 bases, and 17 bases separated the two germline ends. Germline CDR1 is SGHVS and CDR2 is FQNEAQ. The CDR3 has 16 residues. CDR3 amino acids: CASSPDPNGVYNEQFF. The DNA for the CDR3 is TGTGCCAGCAGCCCCGACCCAAACGGGGTCTACAATGAGCAGTTCTTC.

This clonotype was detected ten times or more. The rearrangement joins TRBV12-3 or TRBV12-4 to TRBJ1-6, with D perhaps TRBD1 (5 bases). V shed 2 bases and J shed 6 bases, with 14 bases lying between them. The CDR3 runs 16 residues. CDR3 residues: CASSLTGTKRNSPLHF. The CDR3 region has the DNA TGTGCCAGCAGTTTAACCGGGACTAAACGTAATTCACCCCTCCACTTT.

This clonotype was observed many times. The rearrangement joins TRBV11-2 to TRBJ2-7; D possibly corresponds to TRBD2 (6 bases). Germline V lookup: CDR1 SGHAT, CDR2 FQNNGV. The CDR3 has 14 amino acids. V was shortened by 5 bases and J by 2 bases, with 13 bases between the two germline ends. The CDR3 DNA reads TGTGCCAGCAGCCCGCGGGACGGAGCCTACGAGCAGTACTTC. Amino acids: CASSPRDGAYEQYF.